A single T cell receptor beta chain is shown here with its context. Its antigen is currently unknown. Produced via immunoSEQ multiplex PCR; TCRdb's table is partial and in-frame only. The data hold tens of thousands of clones, with more than 80% observed a single time. This record belongs to a study of T cells in localized non-small cell lung cancer. Broader study findings: Across samples, adjacent lung featured a median roughly 56 of the top 100 tumor clones. Exceeding tumor, uninvolved adjacent lung had the highest T cell clonality.

CDR3 length: 13 residues. Germline V CDR1 and CDR2: ENHRY, SYGVKD. V lost 0 bases to trimming and J lost 2 bases, with 3 bases between them. The sequencing used PBMCs, collected before any cancer treatment. The receptor was derived from a man between 40 and 69 years old with stage II lung adenocarcinoma. The V gene is TRBV10-3, the J gene TRBJ2-3; no firm D call. In nucleotides, the CDR3 is TGTGCCATCAGTGAGTCGGACACAGATACGCAGTATTTT. This encodes CAISESDTDTQYF.